This T cell receptor beta chain stems from a study of sequential checkpoint blockade in melanoma. Study details: Each arm's sequence ended with maintenance nivolumab. About 90 pretreatment tumor DNA samples were TCRβ immunosequenced. Whole-study findings and limits: In arm A, pretreatment tumor clonality was associated with response.

This clone has only a few counts. What it binds is not known. V gave up 2 bases and J gave up 5 bases; unmatched junction bases: 2. The CDR3 has 15 residues. Germline loops: CDR1 MDHEN, CDR2 SYDVKM. Only in-frame clones appear in the TCRdb table, and some are missing; sequencing was by immunoSEQ multiplex PCR. The sample includes some 6,200 clones, roughly 27% of them seen just once. Treatment: randomized to nivolumab then ipilimumab (arm A) or the reverse (arm B). The chain links TRBV28 to TRBJ2-1; TRBD2 aligns across 11 bases. This TCR came from a human donor with melanoma. Sequences were derived from tumor tissue (inferred from file names), sampled from a patient given nivolumab and ipilimumab in sequence. For the CDR3, the DNA is TGTGCCAGCAGTTTAATACTAGCGGGGGACAATGAGCAGTTCTTC. Its translation is CASSLILAGDNEQFF.